The source of this T cell receptor (beta chain) is a study of a mutant IDH1 vaccine in newly diagnosed glioma. Study-level information: Treated patients showed a male proportion of approximately 62%, a female proportion of about 40%, and a mean age of approximately 40 years. Most patients had radiochemotherapy with temozolomide before enrollment; others had one alone.

Findings of the study overall: Any relationship between pseudoprogression and changes in top peripheral T cell clonotypes seemed absent.

In this sample, this clone turned up a few times. Antigen specificity is unknown. Described time point: baseline, week 1 (first vaccination visit). Treatment here: pre-vaccination baseline after standard-of-care therapy. New WHO grade 3 or 4 astrocytomas that were IDH1-mutant and ATRX-lost occurred in the donors. The protocol was immunoSEQ multiplex PCR, while the TCRdb copy is restricted to in-frame clones and leaves out a portion. In the table there are about 67,000 clones, around 83% of which are singletons. Trimming at V came to 5 bases and at J to 6 bases, leaving 8 bases not matched to a gene. CDR3 length: 15 residues. The V gene's germline CDR1 is SGHTA and CDR2 FQGTGA.

The input for sequencing was peripheral blood mononuclear cells (PBMCs), taken from a glioma patient treated with radiotherapy, temozolomide or both. This TCR derives from a woman between 18 and 29 years old with glioma. Some clones in this sample may be carry-over from other donors' samples. The chain carries TRBV7-3 and TRBJ2-2; TRBD1 agrees at 8 bases. CDR3 in DNA: TGTGCCAGCAGCGCAGGGACAGGAGGAGCCGGGGAGCTGTTTTTT. Translation: CASSAGTGGAGELFF.